This entry describes one T cell receptor (beta chain). Its antigen is not identified. The junction departs from the called germline gene at one end, perhaps through a read error. CDR3 size: 18 residues. Per germline, CDR1 SGHVS and CDR2 FNYEAQ. These data belong to a study of T cell repertoires in cytomegalovirus infection. On the study more broadly: HLA-C-restricted CMV epitopes, recently identified, and well-studied HLA-B-restricted ones were used by the study. Evidence of both CMV infection and a matching HLA type came from public TCR beta signatures.

TCRdb re-called the reads through MiXCR, storing one row per CDR3 protein. The repertoire holds about 920,000 distinct CDR3 sequences, with about 33% as singletons. Whole-study findings and limits: Pooled public TCR beta family frequency picked out CMV carriers with the relevant HLA. Clonotypes of TCR beta that were HLA-C-restricted and CMV-specific dominated the ex vivo response.

J is TRBJ1-2 and V is TRBV7-6; D not certain. Sequencing was performed on cultured CD8+ T cells from PBMCs, taken from culture after CMV antigen stimulation. This TCR was sampled from a human donor in good health (CMV status not recorded). Some clones in this sample may be carry-over from other donors' samples. CDR3 coding DNA: TGTGCTAGCAGCTTTTGGGTATGCCCTGCCAGACCTTTCTATGGCTACACCTTC. Residues: CASSFWVCPARPFYGYTF. The full variable domain, with the rest looked up from reference TRBV7-6 and TRBJ1-2, is GAGVSQSPRYKVTKRGQDVALRCDPISGHVSLYWYRQALGQGPEFLTYFNYEAQQDKSGLPNDRFSAERPEGSISTLTIQRTEQRDSAMYRCASSFWVCPARPFYGYTFGSGTRLTVV.